The sequence of this T cell receptor beta chain was determined in a study of T cell responses to AZD1222 COVID-19 vaccine. The CDR3 covers 13 residues. V shed 8 bases, J shed 0 bases, and the junction held 3 bases outside the gene matches. CDR1 is ENHRY, CDR2 SYGVKD, per germline. The data were produced by immunoSEQ multiplex PCR, yet TCRdb's version contains in-frame clones alone and is incomplete. The sample carries about 110,000 clones, about nine tenths recorded once. The sample in question was peripheral blood, obtained 28 days after the second AZD1222 dose. The clonotype was recovered from an adult who received the AZD1222 COVID-19 vaccine. The rearrangement links TRBV10-3 to TRBJ1-2, with TRBD1 identical over 7 bases. The CDR3 coding sequence is TGTGCCATCGCCCAGGGGGCTAACTATGGCTACACCTTC. It translates to CAIAQGANYGYTF.